This T cell receptor beta chain derives from a study of cytomegalovirus exposure and HLA in healthy donors. Study context: As an earlier analysis found, 180 million or so T cells yielded 100 million to 130 million unique TCR beta sequences.

PCR amplification relied on 60 Vbeta primers (plus 13 Jbeta primers). Only in-frame clones appear in the TCRdb table, and some are missing; sequencing was by immunoSEQ multiplex PCR. The sample yields 200,000 to 250,000 clones, approximately 80% seen once. Points from the study as a whole: Previous analysis showed most TCR beta V segments were productive about 87% or about 30% of the time. CMV serostatus was the sole immune exposure data available.

About this clone itself: The antigen is not known.

Trimming took off 2 bases at V and 4 bases at J, with 9 bases between the two ends. CDR1 SGDLS and CDR2 YYNGEE come from the germline V gene. There are 13 residues in the CDR3. The genes are TRBV9 and TRBJ1-2; D call uncertain. The clonotype originates from a man in his forties or fifties in good health and CMV-seronegative. The sample comprised PBMCs. The CDR3 DNA sequence: TGTGCCAGCAGCGTTGCAGGCTTCTATGGCTACACCTTC. Its translation: CASSVAGFYGYTF.